Below, 19 T cell receptor beta chains from the same sample are listed, as sequenced in a study of shared clonotypes between healthy human individuals. Sequenced by immunoSEQ multiplex PCR; TCRdb stores in-frame clones only, minus some. The sample holds approximately 2.3 million clones, more than 85% seen once. The sequencing sample was made of naive CD4+ T cells from PBMCs. The subset denotes: CD45RA+ positively selected. These receptors were obtained from a man aged 18 to 30 in good health. Some clones in this sample may be carry-over from other donors' samples.

The chain carries TRBV27 and TRBJ2-3; no clear D. CDR1 is MNHEY and CDR2 is SMNVEV in the germline V gene (reference sequence). Trimming left V 2 bases short and J 0 bases short, with 9 bases between. The CDR3 totals 15 residues. CDR3: CASSLSSTSTDTQYF. The CDR3 DNA follows: TGTGCCAGCAGTTTAAGTAGTACCAGCACAGATACGCAGTATTTT.

The J gene is TRBJ2-5, the V gene TRBV2; D is unresolved. Germline V CDR1 and CDR2: SNHLY, FYNNEI. With 7 bases removed from V and 6 bases from J, the gap between germline ends came to 6 bases. The CDR3 runs 10 residues. Written as DNA, the CDR3 is TGTGCCAGCACGGTGAAGACCCAGTACTTC. It yields the protein CASTVKTQYF.

The V and J genes are TRBV18 and TRBJ1-1, with 8 positions matching TRBD1. V trimming: 6 bases; J trimming: 4 bases; junction bases outside the gene matches: 10. The CDR3 runs 15 residues. From germline, CDR1 is KGHSH and CDR2 LQKENI. The CDR3 coding sequence is TGTGCCAGCTCTCAAGGGGACAGGTGGTCCACTGAAGCTTTCTTT. This codes for CASSQGDRWSTEAFF. Filled out from reference TRBV18 and TRBJ1-1, the complete variable domain reads NAGVMQNPRHLVRRRGQEARLRCSPMKGHSHVYWYRQLPEEGLKFMVYLQKENIIDESGMPKERFSAEFPKEGPSILRIQQVVRGDSAAYFCASSQGDRWSTEAFFGQGTRLTVV.

V usage is TRBV25-1 and J usage is TRBJ2-7; 8 bases agree with TRBD1. This CDR3 region has 15 residues. Germline loops: CDR1 MGHDK, CDR2 SYGVNS. V shed 3 bases, J shed 5 bases, and the junction held 9 bases outside the gene matches. CDR3 region: CASSDFDRGRNEQYF. For the CDR3, the DNA is TGTGCCAGCAGTGATTTTGACAGGGGTAGGAACGAGCAGTACTTC.

V is TRBV18 and J is TRBJ2-7, with 7 bases that match TRBD1. In germline, CDR1 is KGHSH, CDR2 LQKENI. Trimming cost V 5 bases and J 5 bases; bases outside gene matches: 6. CDR3 length: 13 residues. This chain's CDR3 is CASSDRVLNEQYF. As DNA, the CDR3 is TGTGCCAGCTCAGACAGGGTCCTCAACGAGCAGTACTTC.

The chain is built from TRBV18 and TRBJ1-5, with D tentatively TRBD1 (5 bases). Trimming took off 0 bases at V and 2 bases at J, with 11 bases between the two ends. Germline CDR1 and CDR2: KGHSH and LQKENI. The length of the CDR3 is 16 residues. CDR3 amino acids: CASSPPGEFGNQPQHF. For the CDR3, the DNA is TGTGCCAGCTCACCACCAGGGGAGTTTGGCAATCAGCCCCAGCATTTT. Filled out from reference TRBV18 and TRBJ1-5, the complete variable domain reads NAGVMQNPRHLVRRRGQEARLRCSPMKGHSHVYWYRQLPEEGLKFMVYLQKENIIDESGMPKERFSAEFPKEGPSILRIQQVVRGDSAAYFCASSPPGEFGNQPQHFGDGTRLSIL.

The chain has TRBV5-1 and TRBJ1-4, with a possible D match to TRBD1 (6 bases). V dropped 7 bases and J dropped 8 bases, with 18 bases sitting between them. The germline V gene encodes CDR1 SGHRS and CDR2 YFSETQ. The CDR3 totals 14 residues. CDR3 coding DNA: TGCGCCAGCGGGAGAACAGGGATGAGAGAAAAACTGTTTTTT. Amino acid sequence: CASGRTGMREKLFF. Combining the CDR3 with reference TRBV5-1 and TRBJ1-4 gives the whole variable domain KAGVTQTPRYLIKTRGQQVTLSCSPISGHRSVSWYQQTPGQGLQFLFEYFSETQRNKGNFPGRFSGRQFSNSRSEMNVSTLELGDSALYLCASGRTGMREKLFFGSGTQLSVL.

This chain uses TRBV6-6 with TRBJ1-3; TRBD1 might be the D (5 bases). The CDR3 is 15 amino acids. V lost 6 bases, J lost 0 bases, and 12 bases lay in between. Germline loops: CDR1 MNHNY, CDR2 SVGAGI (reference sequence). CDR3 in amino acids: CASSIGASSGNTIYF. For the CDR3, the DNA is TGTGCCAGCAGCATCGGGGCGAGCTCTGGAAACACCATATATTTT.

The chain carries TRBV5-1 and TRBJ2-2; D remains unclear. Germline V lookup: CDR1 SGHRS, CDR2 YFSETQ. Trimming took off 4 bases at V and 7 bases at J, with 8 bases between the two ends. The CDR3 is 12 amino acids. CDR3 bases: TGCGCCAGCAGCGAGCCGGGCGGGGAGCTGTTTTTT. This gives the protein CASSEPGGELFF.

The chain recombines TRBV19 with TRBJ2-1, with TRBD2 identical over 10 bases. The CDR3 consists of 14 residues. V was pared by 5 bases and J by 7 bases, with 5 bases of the junction left unmatched. Germline V lookup: CDR1 LNHDA, CDR2 SQIVND (reference sequence). The CDR3, as DNA: TGTGCCAGTAGTTCCAGCGGGAGGGCAAATGAGCAGTTCTTC. It encodes CASSSSGRANEQFF.

The gene calls are TRBV20-1 and TRBJ2-5; no firm D call. Trimming cost V 6 bases and J 5 bases, with 10 bases left between them. Per the germline V gene, CDR1 is DFQATT and CDR2 is SNEGSKA (reference sequence). CDR3 size: 11 residues. The CDR3: CSAVPPETQYF. The CDR3 bases are TGCAGTGCCGTCCCCCCTGAGACCCAGTACTTC.

This clone has a handful of counts. The chain has TRBV7-2 and TRBJ1-1, with D hard to call. The V gene's germline CDR1 is SGHTA and CDR2 FQGNSA. V was cut by 3 bases and J by 1 base, with 6 bases left in between. The CDR3 sequence is 13 residues long. The chain's CDR3 is CASSFLSNTEAFF. CDR3 in DNA: TGTGCCAGCAGCTTCCTGTCGAACACTGAAGCTTTCTTT. The whole variable domain, remainder taken from reference TRBV7-2 and TRBJ1-1, is GAGVSQSPSNKVTEKGKDVELRCDPISGHTALYWYRQSLGQGLEFLIYFQGNSAPDKSGLPSDRFSAERTGGSVSTLTIQRTQQEDSAVYLCASSFLSNTEAFFGQGTRLTVV.

J is TRBJ2-7 and V is TRBV11-2; 10 bases map to TRBD2. The CDR3 covers 15 residues. Germline assignment: CDR1 SGHAT and CDR2 FQNNGV. V shed 4 bases and J 0 bases; nucleotides not matched to a gene: 3. The DNA of the CDR3 is TGTGCCAGCAGCTCACTAGCGGGGCGCTCCTACGAGCAGTACTTC. Amino acid sequence: CASSSLAGRSYEQYF.

The chain links TRBV10-2 to TRBJ2-5; D ambiguous. Trimming took off 2 bases at V and 4 bases at J, with 11 bases between the two ends. The CDR3 totals 14 residues. CDR1 is WSHSY, CDR2 SAAADI, per germline. Written as DNA, the CDR3 is TGCGCCAGCAGTGAGGACCACCCGCGAGAGACCCAGTACTTC. The encoded protein is CASSEDHPRETQYF.

The chain combines TRBV27 with TRBJ2-1; 7 positions match TRBD2. The V segment lost 6 bases and the J segment 1 base; nucleotides outside the gene matches: 21. Germline V lookup: CDR1 MNHEY, CDR2 SMNVEV (reference sequence). This CDR3 is 20 amino acids long. In DNA form, the CDR3 reads TGTGCCAGCAGACGAGAGGCGTATTCTGGGAGGGGTTGGTCCTACAATGAGCAGTTCTTC. This sequence encodes CASRREAYSGRGWSYNEQFF.

This chain uses TRBV5-1 with TRBJ2-5; D remains ambiguous. The better agreement between TRBJ2-7 and the DNA end casts doubt on the J call. CDR3 size: 15 residues. Germline-derived CDR1 and CDR2 are SGHRS and YFSETQ. The DNA of the CDR3 is TGCGCCAGCAGCCCGGACGGACCGTCCACCTACGAGCAGTACTTC. It yields the protein CASSPDGPSTYEQYF.

The chain has TRBV7-2 and TRBJ1-4; 8 bases align to TRBD1. CDR3 length: 15 residues. V was clipped by 3 bases and J by 1 base; unmatched bases: 1. Germline V gene sequence: CDR1 SGHTA, CDR2 FQGNSA. CDR3 residues: CASSFDRGTNEKLFF. The CDR3 nucleotides read TGTGCCAGCAGCTTCGACAGGGGAACTAATGAAAAACTGTTTTTT.

The genes are TRBV28 and TRBJ2-2, with 8 positions matching TRBD2. The trim removed 8 bases at V and 6 bases at J, leaving 11 bases unmatched. Germline CDR1 is MDHEN and CDR2 is SYDVKM. There are 15 residues in the CDR3. This chain's CDR3 is CASLLREGRSGELFF. The CDR3 DNA reads as TGTGCCAGCCTACTCCGGGAGGGCCGATCCGGGGAGCTGTTTTTT. Supplemented by reference TRBV28 and TRBJ2-2, the full variable domain reads DVKVTQSSRYLVKRTGEKVFLECVQDMDHENMFWYRQDPGLGLRLIYFSYDVKMKEKGDIPEGYSVSREKKERFSLILESASTNQTSMYLCASLLREGRSGELFFGEGSRLTVL.

The rearrangement uses TRBV29-1 and TRBJ2-5, with TRBD2 as a possible D gene (5 bases). Germline CDR1 is SQVTM and CDR2 is ANQGSEA. The CDR3 runs 12 residues. Trimming removed 6 bases at V and 2 bases at J, with 10 bases between. CDR3: CSVIALQETQYF. Written as DNA, the CDR3 is TGCAGCGTGATAGCGTTGCAAGAGACCCAGTACTTC.